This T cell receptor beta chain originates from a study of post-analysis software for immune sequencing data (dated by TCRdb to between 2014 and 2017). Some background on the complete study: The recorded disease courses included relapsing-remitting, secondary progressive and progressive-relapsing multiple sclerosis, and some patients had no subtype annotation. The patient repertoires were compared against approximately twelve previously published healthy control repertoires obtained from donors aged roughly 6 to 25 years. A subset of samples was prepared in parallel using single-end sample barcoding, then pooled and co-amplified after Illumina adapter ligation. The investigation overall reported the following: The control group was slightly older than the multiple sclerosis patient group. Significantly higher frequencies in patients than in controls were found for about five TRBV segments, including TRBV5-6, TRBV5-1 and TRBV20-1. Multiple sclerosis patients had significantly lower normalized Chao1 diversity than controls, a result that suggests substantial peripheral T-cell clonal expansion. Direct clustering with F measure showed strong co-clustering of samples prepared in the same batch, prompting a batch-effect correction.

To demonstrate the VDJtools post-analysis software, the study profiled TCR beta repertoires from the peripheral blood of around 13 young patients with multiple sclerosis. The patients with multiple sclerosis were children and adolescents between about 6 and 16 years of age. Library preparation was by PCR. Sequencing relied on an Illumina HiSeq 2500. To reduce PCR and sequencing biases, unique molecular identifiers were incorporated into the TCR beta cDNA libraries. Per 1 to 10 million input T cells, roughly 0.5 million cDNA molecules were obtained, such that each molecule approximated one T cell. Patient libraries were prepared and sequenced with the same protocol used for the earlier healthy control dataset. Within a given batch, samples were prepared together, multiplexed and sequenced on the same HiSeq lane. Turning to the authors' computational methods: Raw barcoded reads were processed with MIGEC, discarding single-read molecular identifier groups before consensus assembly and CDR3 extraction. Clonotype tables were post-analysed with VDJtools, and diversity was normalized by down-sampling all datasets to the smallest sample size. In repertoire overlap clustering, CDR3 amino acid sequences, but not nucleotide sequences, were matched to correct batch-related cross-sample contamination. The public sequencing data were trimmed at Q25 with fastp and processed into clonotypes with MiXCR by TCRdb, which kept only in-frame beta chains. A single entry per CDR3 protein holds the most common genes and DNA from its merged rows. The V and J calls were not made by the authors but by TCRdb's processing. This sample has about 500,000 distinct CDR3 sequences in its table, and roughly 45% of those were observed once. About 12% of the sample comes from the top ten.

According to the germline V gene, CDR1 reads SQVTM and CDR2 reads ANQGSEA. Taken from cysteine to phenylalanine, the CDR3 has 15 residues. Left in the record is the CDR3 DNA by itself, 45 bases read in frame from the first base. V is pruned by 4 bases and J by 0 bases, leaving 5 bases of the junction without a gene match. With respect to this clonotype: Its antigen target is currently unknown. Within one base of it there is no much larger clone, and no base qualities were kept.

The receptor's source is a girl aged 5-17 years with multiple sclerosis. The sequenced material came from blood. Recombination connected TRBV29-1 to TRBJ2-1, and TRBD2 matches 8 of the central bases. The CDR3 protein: CSVGGGTGSYNEQFF. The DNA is TGCAGCGTTGGCGGGGGGACTGGCTCCTACAATGAGCAGTTCTTC.